Listed below are T cell receptor beta chains from one sample, sequenced in a study of blood T cell repertoires in COVID-19. The assay was immunoSEQ multiplex PCR, and TCRdb's table has in-frame clones only and misses some. Counted here are 35,000 to 40,000 clones, around 80% occurring once; the ten biggest clones make up more than 30%. Sequencing was carried out using peripheral blood. These receptors came from a man aged 80 or over with active or convalescent COVID-19. Both conserved end residues are part of each CDR3. A D gene is named only where the DNA matches it firmly. Clone size, where shown, is once, few, many, or a class for clones that have expanded.

d_call: TRBD2
v_call: TRBV11-3
clone_size: NA
j_call: TRBJ2-1
cdr3_aa: CASSSGTSGYAMEQFF
cdr3_nt: TGTGCCAGCAGCTCTGGGACTAGCGGGTATGCTATGGAGCAGTTCTTC

d_call: NA
v_call: TRBV28
clone_size: NA
j_call: TRBJ2-1
cdr3_aa: CASNQPPRNEQFF
cdr3_nt: TGTGCCAGCAACCAACCCCCGCGGAATGAGCAGTTCTTC

d_call: TRBD1
v_call: TRBV27
clone_size: NA
j_call: TRBJ2-2
cdr3_aa: CASSLGGRGLTGELFF
cdr3_nt: TGTGCCAGCAGTTTAGGGGGAAGGGGGCTCACCGGGGAGCTGTTTTTT

d_call: NA
v_call: TRBV7-3
clone_size: NA
j_call: TRBJ2-2
cdr3_aa: CASSQSNTGELFF
cdr3_nt: TGTGCCAGCAGCCAGTCCAACACCGGGGAGCTGTTTTTT

d_call: NA
v_call: TRBV6-5
clone_size: NA
j_call: TRBJ1-1
cdr3_aa: CASSFPGGAGKAFF
cdr3_nt: TGTGCCAGCAGTTTCCCTGGGGGCGCAGGGAAGGCTTTCTTT

d_call: NA
v_call: TRBV12-3/TRBV12-4
clone_size: NA
j_call: TRBJ2-1
cdr3_aa: CASRESSYNEQFF
cdr3_nt: TGTGCCAGTCGGGAGAGCTCCTACAATGAGCAGTTCTTC

d_call: NA
v_call: TRBV5-5
clone_size: NA
j_call: TRBJ2-3
cdr3_aa: CASSPGAADTQYF
cdr3_nt: TGTGCCAGCAGCCCGGGAGCGGCAGATACGCAGTATTTT

d_call: TRBD2
v_call: TRBV24-1
clone_size: NA
j_call: TRBJ2-3
cdr3_aa: CATSTEAGSRTDTQYF
cdr3_nt: TGTGCCACCAGCACTGAAGCGGGATCCAGGACAGATACGCAGTATTTT

d_call: NA
v_call: TRBV29-1
clone_size: NA
j_call: TRBJ2-7
cdr3_aa: CSVRSIDSYEQYF
cdr3_nt: TGCAGCGTCCGATCAATCGACAGCTACGAGCAGTACTTC

d_call: TRBD1
v_call: TRBV4-3
clone_size: NA
j_call: TRBJ1-2
cdr3_aa: CASSQGQGANYGYTF
cdr3_nt: TGCGCCAGCAGCCAAGGGCAGGGGGCGAACTATGGCTACACCTTC

d_call: NA
v_call: TRBV28
clone_size: many
j_call: TRBJ2-5
cdr3_aa: CASSTGYQETQYF
cdr3_nt: TGTGCCAGCAGTACGGGGTACCAAGAGACCCAGTACTTC

d_call: TRBD1
v_call: TRBV27
clone_size: NA
j_call: TRBJ1-2
cdr3_aa: CASSLGQGARGYTF
cdr3_nt: TGTGCCAGCAGTTTAGGTCAGGGGGCGCGAGGCTACACCTTC

d_call: NA
v_call: TRBV9
clone_size: NA
j_call: TRBJ2-1
cdr3_aa: CASSEAGSSYNEQFF
cdr3_nt: TGTGCCAGCAGCGAAGCTGGGAGCTCCTACAATGAGCAGTTCTTC

d_call: TRBD2
v_call: TRBV27
clone_size: NA
j_call: TRBJ2-1
cdr3_aa: CASRTITGTSGSFEQFF
cdr3_nt: TGTGCCAGCAGAACAATCACCGGGACTAGCGGGAGCTTTGAGCAGTTCTTC

d_call: NA
v_call: TRBV19
clone_size: NA
j_call: TRBJ2-2
cdr3_aa: CASSMGLHTGELFF
cdr3_nt: TGTGCCAGTAGTATGGGGCTCCATACCGGGGAGCTGTTTTTT

d_call: TRBD1
v_call: TRBV5-1
clone_size: NA
j_call: TRBJ2-5
cdr3_aa: CASSAGGYETQYF
cdr3_nt: TGCGCCAGCAGCGCAGGGGGTTATGAGACCCAGTACTTC

d_call: TRBD1
v_call: TRBV19
clone_size: NA
j_call: TRBJ2-7
cdr3_aa: CASTKGQNSYEQYF
cdr3_nt: TGTGCCAGTACTAAGGGACAGAACTCCTACGAGCAGTACTTC

d_call: NA
v_call: TRBV5-1
clone_size: NA
j_call: TRBJ2-6
cdr3_aa: CASSLFGTGANVLTF
cdr3_nt: TGCGCCAGCAGCTTATTCGGGACTGGGGCCAACGTCCTGACTTTC

d_call: NA
v_call: TRBV10-3
clone_size: NA
j_call: TRBJ2-7
cdr3_aa: CAISELVTGEQYF
cdr3_nt: TGTGCCATCAGTGAATTAGTGACGGGGGAGCAGTACTTC

d_call: NA
v_call: TRBV4-3
clone_size: NA
j_call: TRBJ2-2
cdr3_aa: CASSQVSRGTGELFF
cdr3_nt: TGCGCCAGCAGCCAAGTTTCGCGAGGCACCGGGGAGCTGTTTTTT

d_call: NA
v_call: TRBV12-3/TRBV12-4
clone_size: NA
j_call: TRBJ2-1
cdr3_aa: CASSLGTTQFF
cdr3_nt: TGTGCCAGCAGTTTAGGGACTACTCAATTCTTC

d_call: TRBD2
v_call: TRBV19
clone_size: once
j_call: TRBJ2-1
cdr3_aa: CASRGSGRAWNEQFF
cdr3_nt: TGTGCCAGTAGAGGAAGCGGGAGGGCCTGGAATGAGCAGTTCTTC

d_call: TRBD2
v_call: TRBV27
clone_size: once
j_call: TRBJ2-1
cdr3_aa: CARGTSGSSYNEQFF
cdr3_nt: TGTGCCAGGGGGACTAGCGGGAGCTCCTACAATGAGCAGTTCTTC

d_call: TRBD1
v_call: TRBV7-8
clone_size: NA
j_call: TRBJ1-5
cdr3_aa: CASSLGTGSSNQPQHF
cdr3_nt: TGTGCCAGCAGCTTAGGGACAGGTTCTTCCAATCAGCCCCAGCATTTT

d_call: NA
v_call: TRBV5-5
clone_size: NA
j_call: TRBJ1-1
cdr3_aa: CASRFFRTNTEAFF
cdr3_nt: TGTGCCAGCAGATTCTTTCGCACAAACACTGAAGCTTTCTTT

d_call: NA
v_call: TRBV7-7
clone_size: NA
j_call: TRBJ2-5
cdr3_aa: CASSLAPGHQETQYF
cdr3_nt: TGTGCTAGCAGCTTAGCGCCAGGGCACCAAGAGACCCAGTACTTC

d_call: NA
v_call: TRBV4-1
clone_size: NA
j_call: TRBJ2-3
cdr3_aa: CASSQLIDTQYF
cdr3_nt: TGCGCCAGCAGCCAATTAATAGATACGCAGTATTTT

d_call: TRBD1
v_call: TRBV29-1
clone_size: NA
j_call: TRBJ1-4
cdr3_aa: CSVEATGGREKLFF
cdr3_nt: TGCAGCGTTGAAGCGACAGGGGGAAGGGAAAAACTGTTTTTT

d_call: NA
v_call: TRBV5-6
clone_size: NA
j_call: TRBJ2-5
cdr3_aa: CASSLASGIRVQETQYF
cdr3_nt: TGTGCCAGCAGCTTGGCGTCAGGGATAAGGGTCCAAGAGACCCAGTACTTC

d_call: TRBD2
v_call: TRBV7-2
clone_size: once
j_call: TRBJ2-7
cdr3_aa: CASESLGGSYEQYF
cdr3_nt: TGTGCCAGCGAGTCGCTGGGGGGGTCCTACGAGCAGTACTTC

d_call: TRBD1
v_call: TRBV9
clone_size: NA
j_call: TRBJ2-3
cdr3_aa: CASSVAVGTGADTQYF
cdr3_nt: TGTGCCAGCAGCGTAGCGGTGGGGACAGGGGCAGATACGCAGTATTTT

d_call: NA
v_call: TRBV4-2
clone_size: NA
j_call: TRBJ2-1
cdr3_aa: CASSQGGGRLNEQFF
cdr3_nt: TGTGCCAGCAGCCAAGGGGGGGGCCGGTTAAATGAGCAGTTCTTC

d_call: NA
v_call: TRBV28
clone_size: NA
j_call: TRBJ1-4
cdr3_aa: CASSPGGGVGEKLFF
cdr3_nt: TGTGCCAGCAGTCCTGGGGGAGGGGTGGGTGAAAAACTGTTTTTT

d_call: NA
v_call: TRBV2
clone_size: NA
j_call: TRBJ2-3
cdr3_aa: CASSGRGTSSTDTQYF
cdr3_nt: TGTGCCAGCAGTGGAAGAGGGACATCTAGCACAGATACGCAGTATTTT

d_call: NA
v_call: TRBV2
clone_size: once
j_call: TRBJ1-6
cdr3_aa: CASNPGFNSPLHF
cdr3_nt: TGTGCCAGCAATCCGGGTTTTAATTCACCCCTCCACTTT

d_call: TRBD1
v_call: TRBV19
clone_size: NA
j_call: TRBJ1-2
cdr3_aa: CASSIGTGKDGYTF
cdr3_nt: TGTGCCAGTAGTATAGGGACAGGGAAGGATGGCTACACCTTC

d_call: NA
v_call: TRBV9
clone_size: NA
j_call: TRBJ1-1
cdr3_aa: CASSVGRGTEAFF
cdr3_nt: TGTGCCAGCAGCGTAGGTCGGGGCACTGAAGCTTTCTTT

d_call: TRBD2
v_call: TRBV4-2
clone_size: once
j_call: TRBJ2-1
cdr3_aa: CASSVATGGSYNEQFF
cdr3_nt: TGTGCCAGCAGCGTAGCTACGGGGGGCTCCTACAATGAGCAGTTCTTC

d_call: TRBD1
v_call: TRBV6-6
clone_size: NA
j_call: TRBJ2-5
cdr3_aa: CASSYGTGAGETQYF
cdr3_nt: TGTGCCAGCAGTTACGGTACAGGGGCCGGAGAGACCCAGTACTTC

d_call: TRBD1
v_call: TRBV7-9
clone_size: NA
j_call: TRBJ2-5
cdr3_aa: CASSIRQGAETQYF
cdr3_nt: TGTGCCAGCAGCATAAGACAGGGCGCAGAGACCCAGTACTTC

d_call: NA
v_call: TRBV10-3
clone_size: NA
j_call: TRBJ2-7
cdr3_aa: CAISESPGGEQYF
cdr3_nt: TGTGCCATCAGTGAGTCCCCAGGGGGGGAGCAGTACTTC

d_call: TRBD1
v_call: TRBV5-8
clone_size: NA
j_call: TRBJ1-1
cdr3_aa: CASSLGQGSWDTEAFF
cdr3_nt: TGTGCCAGCAGCTTGGGACAGGGTAGTTGGGACACTGAAGCTTTCTTT

d_call: TRBD1
v_call: TRBV11-1
clone_size: NA
j_call: TRBJ1-4
cdr3_aa: CASRLQGAATNEKLFF
cdr3_nt: TGTGCCAGCAGGTTACAGGGGGCGGCAACTAATGAAAAACTGTTTTTT

d_call: TRBD1
v_call: TRBV27
clone_size: NA
j_call: TRBJ1-4
cdr3_aa: CASRRQGSNEKLFF
cdr3_nt: TGTGCCAGCCGAAGACAGGGGAGTAATGAAAAACTGTTTTTT

d_call: NA
v_call: TRBV10-1
clone_size: NA
j_call: TRBJ1-2
cdr3_aa: CASIPPAGPYGYTF
cdr3_nt: TGCGCCAGCATCCCGCCCGCAGGGCCTTATGGCTACACCTTC

d_call: NA
v_call: TRBV28
clone_size: NA
j_call: TRBJ2-7
cdr3_aa: CASGKGGYEQYF
cdr3_nt: TGTGCCAGCGGAAAAGGGGGCTACGAGCAGTACTTC

d_call: NA
v_call: TRBV7-9
clone_size: NA
j_call: TRBJ1-1
cdr3_aa: CASSSQGPEAFF
cdr3_nt: TGTGCCAGCAGCTCACAGGGTCCTGAAGCTTTCTTT

d_call: TRBD1
v_call: TRBV24-1
clone_size: few
j_call: TRBJ2-7
cdr3_aa: CATSATGGLYEQYF
cdr3_nt: TGTGCCACCAGTGCGACAGGGGGGCTCTACGAGCAGTACTTC

d_call: TRBD1
v_call: TRBV9
clone_size: NA
j_call: TRBJ2-7
cdr3_aa: CASSVGQGNYEQYF
cdr3_nt: TGTGCCAGCAGCGTAGGACAGGGAAACTACGAGCAGTACTTC

d_call: TRBD2
v_call: TRBV4-1
clone_size: NA
j_call: TRBJ2-1
cdr3_aa: CASTLYSGGADEQFF
cdr3_nt: TGCGCCAGCACCCTCTATAGCGGGGGGGCGGATGAGCAGTTCTTC